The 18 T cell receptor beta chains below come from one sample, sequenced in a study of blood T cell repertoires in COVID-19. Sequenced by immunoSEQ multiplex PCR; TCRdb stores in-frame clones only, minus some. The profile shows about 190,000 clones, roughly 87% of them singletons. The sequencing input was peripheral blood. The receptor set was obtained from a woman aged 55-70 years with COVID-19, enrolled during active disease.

The CDR3 DNA reads as TGTGCCAGCAGTTTTTTACTAGCGAAAAACAATGAGCAGTTCTTC. It yields the protein CASSFLLAKNNEQFF. This chain joins TRBV27 and TRBJ2-1; 7 positions agree with TRBD2. V was pared by 3 bases and J by 5 bases, with 7 bases of the junction left unmatched. CDR3 size: 15 residues. The V gene's germline CDR1 is MNHEY and CDR2 SMNVEV (reference sequence).

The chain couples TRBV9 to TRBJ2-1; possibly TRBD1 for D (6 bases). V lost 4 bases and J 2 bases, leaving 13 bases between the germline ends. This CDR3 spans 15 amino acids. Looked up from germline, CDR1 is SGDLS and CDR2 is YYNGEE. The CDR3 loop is CASSPGAGAYNEQFF. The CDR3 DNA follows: TGTGCCAGCAGCCCTGGGGCAGGGGCCTACAATGAGCAGTTCTTC. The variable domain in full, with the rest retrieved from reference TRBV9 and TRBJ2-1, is DSGVTQTPKHLITATGQRVTLRCSPRSGDLSVYWYQQSLDQGLQFLIQYYNGEERAKGNILERFSAQQFPDLHSELNLSSLELGDSALYFCASSPGAGAYNEQFFGPGTRLTVL.

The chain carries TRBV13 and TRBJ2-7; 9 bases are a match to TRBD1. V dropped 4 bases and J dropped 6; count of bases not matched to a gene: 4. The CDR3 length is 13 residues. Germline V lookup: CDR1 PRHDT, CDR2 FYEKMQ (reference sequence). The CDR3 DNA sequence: TGTGCCAGCAGCTACAGGGGGCGGGGCGAGCAGTACTTC. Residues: CASSYRGRGEQYF.

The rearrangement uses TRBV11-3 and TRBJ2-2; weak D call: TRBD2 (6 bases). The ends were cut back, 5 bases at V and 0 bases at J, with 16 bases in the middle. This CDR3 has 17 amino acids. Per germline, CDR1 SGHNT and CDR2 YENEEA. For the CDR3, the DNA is TGTGCCAGCAGCAAACACGGTCGCGGGGCGAACACCGGGGAGCTGTTTTTT. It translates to CASSKHGRGANTGELFF.

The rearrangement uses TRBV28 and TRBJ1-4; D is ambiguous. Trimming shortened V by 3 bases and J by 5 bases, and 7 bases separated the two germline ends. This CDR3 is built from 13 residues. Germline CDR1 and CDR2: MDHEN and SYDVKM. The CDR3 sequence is CASSLGRNEKLFF. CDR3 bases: TGTGCCAGCAGTTTGGGGAGGAATGAAAAACTGTTTTTT.

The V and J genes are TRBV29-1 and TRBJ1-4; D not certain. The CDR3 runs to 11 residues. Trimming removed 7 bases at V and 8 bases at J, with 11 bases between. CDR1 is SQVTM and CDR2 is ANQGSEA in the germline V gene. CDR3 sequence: CSATIREKLFF. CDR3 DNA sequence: TGCAGCGCCACCATACGGGAAAAACTGTTTTTT.

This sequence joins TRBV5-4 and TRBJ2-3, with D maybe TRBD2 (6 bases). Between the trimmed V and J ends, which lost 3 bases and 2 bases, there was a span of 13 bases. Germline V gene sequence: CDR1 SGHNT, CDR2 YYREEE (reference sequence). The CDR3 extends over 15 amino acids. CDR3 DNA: TGTGCCAGCAGCTCACTTGGGACTTCCACAGATACGCAGTATTTT. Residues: CASSSLGTSTDTQYF.

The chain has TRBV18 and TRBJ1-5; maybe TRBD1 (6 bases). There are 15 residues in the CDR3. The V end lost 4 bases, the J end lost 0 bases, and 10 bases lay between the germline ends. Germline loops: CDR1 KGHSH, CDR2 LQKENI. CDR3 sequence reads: CASSRGQNSNQPQHF. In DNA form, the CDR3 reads TGTGCCAGCTCACGAGGACAGAATAGCAATCAGCCCCAGCATTTT.

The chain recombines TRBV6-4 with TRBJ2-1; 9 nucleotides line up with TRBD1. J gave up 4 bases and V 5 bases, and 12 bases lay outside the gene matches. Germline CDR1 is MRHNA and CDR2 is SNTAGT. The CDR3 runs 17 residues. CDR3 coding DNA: TGTGCCAGCAGTTCTTACCGGGACAGGGATTCATACAATGAGCAGTTCTTC. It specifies CASSSYRDRDSYNEQFF.

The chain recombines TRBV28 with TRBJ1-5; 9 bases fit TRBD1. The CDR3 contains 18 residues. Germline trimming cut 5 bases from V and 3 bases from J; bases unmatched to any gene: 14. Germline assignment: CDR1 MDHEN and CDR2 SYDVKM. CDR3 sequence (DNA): TGTGCCAGCAGTACCTTGCGCGGGACAGGGCTCGACAATCAGCCCCAGCATTTT. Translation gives CASSTLRGTGLDNQPQHF.

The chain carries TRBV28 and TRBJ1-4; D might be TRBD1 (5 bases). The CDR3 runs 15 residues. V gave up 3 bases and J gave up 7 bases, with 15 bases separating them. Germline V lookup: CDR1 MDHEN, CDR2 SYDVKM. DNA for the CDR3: TGTGCCAGCAGTTTCACTTGGCAGGGTAGTGAAAAACTGTTTTTT. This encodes CASSFTWQGSEKLFF. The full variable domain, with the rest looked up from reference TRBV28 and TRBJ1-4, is DVKVTQSSRYLVKRTGEKVFLECVQDMDHENMFWYRQDPGLGLRLIYFSYDVKMKEKGDIPEGYSVSREKKERFSLILESASTNQTSMYLCASSFTWQGSEKLFFGSGTQLSVL.

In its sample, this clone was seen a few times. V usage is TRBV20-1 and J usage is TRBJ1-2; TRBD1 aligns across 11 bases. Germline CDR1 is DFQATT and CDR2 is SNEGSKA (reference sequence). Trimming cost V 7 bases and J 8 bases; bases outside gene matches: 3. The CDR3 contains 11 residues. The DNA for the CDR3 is TGCAGTGGGGACAGGGGGAGAGGCTACACCTTC. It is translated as CSGDRGRGYTF.

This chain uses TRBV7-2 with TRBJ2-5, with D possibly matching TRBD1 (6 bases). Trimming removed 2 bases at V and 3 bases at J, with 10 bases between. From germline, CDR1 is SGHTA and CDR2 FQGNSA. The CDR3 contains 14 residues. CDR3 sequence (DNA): TGTGCCAGCAGCTTAACAAGGGGGAAAGAGACCCAGTACTTC. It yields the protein CASSLTRGKETQYF. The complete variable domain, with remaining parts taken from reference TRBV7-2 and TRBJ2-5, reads GAGVSQSPSNKVTEKGKDVELRCDPISGHTALYWYRQSLGQGLEFLIYFQGNSAPDKSGLPSDRFSAERTGGSVSTLTIQRTQQEDSAVYLCASSLTRGKETQYFGPGTRLLVL.

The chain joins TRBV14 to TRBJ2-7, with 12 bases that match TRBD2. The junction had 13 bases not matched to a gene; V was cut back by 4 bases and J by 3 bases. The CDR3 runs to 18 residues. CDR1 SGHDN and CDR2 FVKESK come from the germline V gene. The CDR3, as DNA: TGTGCCAGCAGCCGCAGACTAGCGGGAGATCTTCGGGACTACGAGCAGTACTTC. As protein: CASSRRLAGDLRDYEQYF.

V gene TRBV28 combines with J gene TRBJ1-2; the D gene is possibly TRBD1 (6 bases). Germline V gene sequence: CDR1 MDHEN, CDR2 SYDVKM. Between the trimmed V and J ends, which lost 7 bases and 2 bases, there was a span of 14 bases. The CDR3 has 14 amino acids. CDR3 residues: CASTQGIANYGYTF. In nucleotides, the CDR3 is TGTGCCAGCACCCAGGGGATAGCGAACTATGGCTACACCTTC.

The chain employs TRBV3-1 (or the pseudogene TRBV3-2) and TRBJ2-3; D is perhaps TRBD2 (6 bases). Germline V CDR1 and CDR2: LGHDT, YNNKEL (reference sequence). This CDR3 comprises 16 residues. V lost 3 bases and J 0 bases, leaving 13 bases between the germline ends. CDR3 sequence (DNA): TGTGCCAGCAGCCAGCCCGGGACTGCTAGCACAGATACGCAGTATTTT. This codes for CASSQPGTASTDTQYF.

CDR3 DNA: TGTGCCAGCAGTAGAAACAGGGGTTTGCAATCACCCCTCCACTTT. Translating it yields CASSRNRGLQSPLHF. V and J are TRBV6-5 and TRBJ1-6; 7 positions match TRBD1. The CDR3 has 15 residues. Germline loops: CDR1 MNHEY, CDR2 SVGAGI. Trimming cost V 5 bases and J 10 bases; bases outside gene matches: 11.

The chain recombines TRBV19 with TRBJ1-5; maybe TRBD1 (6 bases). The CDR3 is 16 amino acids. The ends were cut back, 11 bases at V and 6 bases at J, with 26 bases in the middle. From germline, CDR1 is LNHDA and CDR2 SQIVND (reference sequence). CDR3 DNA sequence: TGTGCCGTCCATCAGGGAGGGAACAGGGAGGGTCAGCCCCAGCATTTT. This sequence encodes CAVHQGGNREGQPQHF.